This T cell receptor (beta chain) originates from a study of blood T cell repertoires in COVID-19. Germline assignment: CDR1 MGHRA and CDR2 YSYEKL. Trimming took off 5 bases at V and 1 base at J, with 13 bases between the two ends. This CDR3 contains 15 residues. The study drew participants aged about 18 to 89 years from 20 to 30 US areas. Clones were read by immunoSEQ multiplex PCR, and TCRdb kept only the in-frame ones, dropping some. The sample records a few hundred thousand clones, roughly 85% being singletons. The sequenced material came from PBMCs or T cells enriched from blood (not recorded which). The chain couples TRBV4-1 to TRBJ2-3, with D hard to call. The sequence was collected from a woman aged 25 to 39 who had recovered from COVID-19. CDR3 nucleotides: TGCGCCAGCAGCACGCGACTCTTTGGCACAGATACGCAGTATTTT. This sequence encodes CASSTRLFGTDTQYF.